Listed below are T cell receptor beta chains from one sample, sequenced in a study of blood T cell repertoires in COVID-19. Using immunoSEQ multiplex PCR, the repertoire was profiled, and TCRdb retains in-frame clones only, with some absent. Of around 130,000 clones listed, roughly 83% are singletons. Sequencing was performed on peripheral blood. The receptors originated from a man between 60 and 75 years old with acute or convalescent COVID-19. Both conserved end residues are part of each CDR3. D genes are given only for firm matches. Not all rows give a size; the values are once, few, many and, for expanded clones, a class.

j_call | v_call | d_call | clone_size | cdr3_aa | cdr3_nt
TRBJ1-4 | TRBV19 | TRBD1 | NA | CASTPNRGLGEKLFF | TGTGCCAGTACCCCCAACAGGGGACTTGGTGAAAAACTGTTTTTT
TRBJ2-5 | TRBV24-1 | NA | NA | CATSERDSRETQYF | TGTGCCACCAGTGAAAGGGACTCCAGAGAGACCCAGTACTTC
TRBJ2-5 | TRBV24-1 | NA | NA | CATSDGGQETQYF | TGTGCCACCAGTGACGGCGGCCAAGAGACCCAGTACTTC
TRBJ2-6 | TRBV5-5 | TRBD1 | once | CASSLLHRGGGANVLTF | TGTGCCAGCAGCTTGCTCCACAGGGGTGGTGGGGCCAACGTCCTGACTTTC
TRBJ2-1 | TRBV6-5 | TRBD2 | NA | CASRPLAGGQREQFF | TGTGCCAGCAGGCCCCTAGCGGGGGGGCAACGTGAGCAGTTCTTC
TRBJ2-1 | TRBV6-6 | NA | NA | CASSYFQINEQFF | TGTGCCAGCAGTTACTTCCAAATCAATGAGCAGTTCTTC
TRBJ1-2 | TRBV30 | TRBD1 | NA | CAWSVPRGQGYTF | TGTGCCTGGAGTGTACCCAGGGGGCAAGGCTACACCTTC
TRBJ2-1 | TRBV19 | TRBD1 | NA | CASLRTGGTYNEQFF | TGTGCCAGTCTCAGGACAGGGGGCACCTACAATGAGCAGTTCTTC
TRBJ2-1 | TRBV29-1 | TRBD2 | once | CSVPQREGRGEQFF | TGCAGCGTCCCCCAGCGGGAGGGCCGGGGTGAGCAGTTCTTC
TRBJ2-1 | TRBV7-2 | TRBD1 | NA | CASSFAQGAGYEQFF | TGTGCCAGCAGCTTCGCACAGGGGGCGGGCTATGAGCAGTTCTTC
TRBJ2-2 | TRBV3-1/TRBV3-2 | TRBD1 | NA | CASSFGQGAGTGELFF | TGTGCCAGCAGCTTTGGACAGGGGGCCGGCACCGGGGAGCTGTTTTTT
TRBJ2-1 | TRBV7-3 | TRBD2 | few | CASSLMAGVAYNEQFF | TGTGCCAGCAGCTTAATGGCGGGAGTGGCATACAATGAGCAGTTCTTC
TRBJ2-7 | TRBV24-1 | NA | NA | CATKGSGPQAEQYF | TGTGCCACCAAGGGGAGCGGGCCCCAGGCCGAGCAGTACTTC